The 8 T cell receptor beta chains reported below all come from one sample, sequenced in a study of T-cell memory formation after mild COVID-19. TCRdb re-analysed the 5' RACE reads in MiXCR, keeping a single row per CDR3 protein. The sample records under 600,000 distinct CDR3 sequences, less than 25% being singletons. Sequenced: PBMCs or a T cell subset sorted from them (not recorded which). The receptors were gathered from an adult woman who had mild COVID-19 (a few samples of this study predate the infection). Cell type and time point are not known.

This clonotype was detected once. The J gene is TRBJ2-7, the V gene TRBV2; D is ambiguous. CDR1 and CDR2 (germline): SNHLY, FYNNEI. The CDR3 covers 11 residues. V dropped 6 bases and J dropped 5 bases, with 8 bases sitting between them. CDR3 sequence (DNA): TGTGCCAGCAGGAAGGTCAACGAGCAGTACTTC. It translates to CASRKVNEQYF.

The J gene is TRBJ2-1, the V gene TRBV27, with 11 bases identical to TRBD2. CDR1 is MNHEY, CDR2 SMNVEV, per germline (reference sequence). This CDR3 has 18 amino acids. J gave up 9 bases and V 2 bases, and 15 bases lay outside the gene matches. CDR3 DNA: TGTGCCAGCAGTTTAACCCCACTAGCGGGGGCGTTTCTAGGTGAGCAGTTCTTC. It translates to CASSLTPLAGAFLGEQFF.

Of note for this clonotype: The junction differs from germline at one of its ends, possibly a read error. This sequence joins TRBV20-1 and TRBJ2-5; D is unresolved. This CDR3 is 12 amino acids long. Germline lookup yields CDR1 DFQATT and CDR2 SNEGSKA (reference sequence). DNA of the CDR3: TGCAGTGCGAGAGCTCTGGGAGAGACCCAGTACTTC. Protein product: CSARALGETQYF.

A few counts support this clonotype. J is TRBJ1-5 and V is TRBV4-1; tentatively, D is TRBD1 (5 bases). The ends were cut back, 5 bases at V and 1 base at J, with 12 bases in the middle. Germline CDR1 is MGHRA and CDR2 is YSYEKL. This CDR3 has 15 residues. As DNA, the CDR3 is TGCGCCAGCAGCGGATGGGGGGGGAGCAATCAGCCCCAGCATTTT. Its protein product is CASSGWGGSNQPQHF.

The rearrangement uses TRBV30 and TRBJ1-5; D might be TRBD1 (5 bases). V was pared by 2 bases and J by 7 bases, with 15 bases between. Germline CDR1 and CDR2: GTSNPN and SVGIG (reference sequence). The CDR3 totals 14 residues. CDR3 sequence: CAWSPIGADQPQHF. CDR3 nucleotides: TGTGCCTGGAGTCCCATAGGGGCTGACCAGCCCCAGCATTTT.

This clonotype was detected ten times or more. The V and J genes are TRBV6-5 and TRBJ2-3; 9 nucleotides agree with TRBD1. This CDR3 region has 16 residues. The V gene's germline CDR1 is MNHEY and CDR2 SVGAGI. The ends lost 2 bases at V and 5 bases at J; junction bases unmatched: 8. This CDR3 is CASSYDRDRVGDTQYF. Here the CDR3 DNA reads TGTGCCAGCAGTTACGACCGGGACAGGGTAGGAGATACGCAGTATTTT.

In this sample, this clonotype turned up a few times. The chain couples TRBV2 to TRBJ1-1; D is possibly TRBD1 (5 bases). The V and J ends lost 7 bases and 6 bases respectively, with 15 bases between them. The germline gives CDR1 SNHLY, CDR2 FYNNEI. The length of the CDR3 is 13 residues. The CDR3: CASKEQGSSEAFF. The CDR3 region has the DNA TGTGCCAGCAAGGAGCAGGGTTCTTCTGAAGCTTTCTTT. The full variable domain, with the rest looked up from reference TRBV2 and TRBJ1-1, is EPEVTQTPSHQVTQMGQEVILRCVPISNHLYFYWYRQILGQKVEFLVSFYNNEISEKSEIFDDQFSVERPDGSNFTLKIRSTKLEDSAMYFCASKEQGSSEAFFGQGTRLTVV.

This clonotype has more than one count but fewer than ten. The rearrangement joins TRBV6-2 or TRBV6-3 to TRBJ2-5, with D possibly matching TRBD2 (6 bases). Per germline, CDR1 MNHEY and CDR2 SVGEGT. The CDR3 spans 14 residues. Trimming cost V 2 bases and J 5 bases, with 12 bases left between them. CDR3 nucleotide sequence: TGTGCCAGCAGTTACGGAGGGTCGGGGGAGACCCAGTACTTC. Its protein product is CASSYGGSGETQYF.